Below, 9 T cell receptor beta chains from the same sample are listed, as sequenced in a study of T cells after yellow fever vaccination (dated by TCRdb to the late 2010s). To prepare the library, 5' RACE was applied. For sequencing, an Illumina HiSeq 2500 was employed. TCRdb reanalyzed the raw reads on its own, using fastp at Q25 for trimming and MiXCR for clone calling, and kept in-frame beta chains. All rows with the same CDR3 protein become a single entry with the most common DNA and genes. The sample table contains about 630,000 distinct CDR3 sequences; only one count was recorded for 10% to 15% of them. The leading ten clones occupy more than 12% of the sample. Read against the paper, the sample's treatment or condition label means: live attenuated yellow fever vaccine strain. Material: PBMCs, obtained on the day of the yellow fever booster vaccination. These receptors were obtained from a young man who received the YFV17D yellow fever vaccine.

CDR3 sequence: CASISGLAEPRYQETQYF. In DNA form, the CDR3 reads TGTGCCAGCATATCGGGACTAGCGGAACCGAGGTACCAAGAGACCCAGTACTTC. V is TRBV6-1 and J is TRBJ2-5; TRBD2 aligns across 11 bases. V was pared by 7 bases and J by 0 bases, with 13 bases of the junction left unmatched. Germline V gene lookup returns CDR1 MNHNS and CDR2 SASEGT. The CDR3 is 18 amino acids.

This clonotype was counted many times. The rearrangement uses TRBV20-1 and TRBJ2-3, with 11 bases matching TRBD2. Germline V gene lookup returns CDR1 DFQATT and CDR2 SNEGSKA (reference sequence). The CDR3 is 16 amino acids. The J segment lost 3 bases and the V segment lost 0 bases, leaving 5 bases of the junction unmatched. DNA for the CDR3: TGCAGTGCTAGAGATCTAGCGGGAGGTAGGACAGATACGCAGTATTTT. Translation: CSARDLAGGRTDTQYF.

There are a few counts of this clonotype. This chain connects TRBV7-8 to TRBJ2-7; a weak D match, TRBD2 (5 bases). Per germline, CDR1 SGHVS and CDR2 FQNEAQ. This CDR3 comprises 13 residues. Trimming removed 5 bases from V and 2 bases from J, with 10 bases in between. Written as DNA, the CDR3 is TGTGCCAGCAGCCTTCCGACTACCTACGAGCAGTACTTC. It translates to CASSLPTTYEQYF.

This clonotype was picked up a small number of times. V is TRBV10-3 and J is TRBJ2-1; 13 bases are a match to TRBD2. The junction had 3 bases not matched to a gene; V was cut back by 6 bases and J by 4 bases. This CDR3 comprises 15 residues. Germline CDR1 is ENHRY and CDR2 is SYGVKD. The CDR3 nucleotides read TGTGCCATCAGGGGGACTAGCGGGGATTACAATGAGCAGTTCTTC. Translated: CAIRGTSGDYNEQFF.

In DNA, the CDR3 is TGTGCCAGCAGCGGTAGGGTTGGTAATTATGAGCAGTTCTTC. The encoded protein is CASSGRVGNYEQFF. The V gene is TRBV7-2, the J gene TRBJ2-1; D uncertain. CDR1 and CDR2 from the germline V gene are SGHTA and FQGNSA. This CDR3 spans 14 amino acids. V was trimmed by 5 bases and J by 8 bases, leaving 16 bases between them.

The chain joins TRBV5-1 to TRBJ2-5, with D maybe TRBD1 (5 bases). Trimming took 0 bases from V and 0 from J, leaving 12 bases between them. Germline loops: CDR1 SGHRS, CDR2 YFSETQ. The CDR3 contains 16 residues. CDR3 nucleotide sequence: TGCGCCAGCAGCTTGGGTGGGAAGGGGTACCAAGAGACCCAGTACTTC. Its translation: CASSLGGKGYQETQYF.

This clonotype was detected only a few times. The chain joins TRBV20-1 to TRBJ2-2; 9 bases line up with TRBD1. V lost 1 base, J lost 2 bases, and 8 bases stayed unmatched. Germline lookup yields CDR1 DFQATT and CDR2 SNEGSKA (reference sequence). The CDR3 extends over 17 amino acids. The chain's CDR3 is CSARGTPGQGNTGELFF. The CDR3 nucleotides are TGCAGTGCTAGAGGAACCCCGGGACAGGGAAACACCGGGGAGCTGTTTTTT.

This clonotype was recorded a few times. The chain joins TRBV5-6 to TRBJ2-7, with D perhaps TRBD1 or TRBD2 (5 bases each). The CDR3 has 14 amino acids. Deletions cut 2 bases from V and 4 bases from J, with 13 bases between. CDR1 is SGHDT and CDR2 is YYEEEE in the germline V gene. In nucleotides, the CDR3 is TGTGCCAGCAGCTTTCCGGGACGAGTGTACGAGCAGTACTTC. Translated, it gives CASSFPGRVYEQYF.

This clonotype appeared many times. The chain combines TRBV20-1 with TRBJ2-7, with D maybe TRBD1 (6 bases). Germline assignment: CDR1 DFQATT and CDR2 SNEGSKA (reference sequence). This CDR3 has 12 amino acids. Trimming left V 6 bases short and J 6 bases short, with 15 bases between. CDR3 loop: CSAYRDPSEQYF. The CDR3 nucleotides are TGCAGTGCCTACAGGGACCCCTCCGAGCAGTACTTC.